The 12 T cell receptor beta chains listed next were all sequenced from one sample in a study of CXCR3-negative and CXCR3-positive naive CD8 T cells. Findings and limits, study-wide: Hydrophobicity of TRB CDR3s was greater in CXCR3-positive naive cells than in CXCR3-negative naive cells.

Carrying UMI labels, the TRB cDNA libraries were prepared through 5' RACE. TCRdb reprocessed the 5' RACE reads and reports one entry per CDR3 protein, with no DNA. Its table lists under 150,000 distinct CDR3 sequences. Antigens of these TCRs are unknown. Sequencing was performed on naive CXCR3+ CD8+ T cells from blood. Subset given: CD45RO-CCR7+CD27+CD95- naive CD8+ T cells expressing CXCR3 (TNR3+). All receptors derive from a human donor in good health. Some clones in this sample may be carry-over from other donors' samples.

The V gene is TRBV4-2, the J gene TRBJ2-7; with no DNA, the TCRdb D assignment of TRBD2 cannot be verified. Germline CDR1 is LGHNA and CDR2 is YNFKEQ. The CDR3 consists of 11 residues. The CDR3 spells CASTAGYEQYF.

This CDR3 reads CASGPPVTGGTQYF. The chain has TRBV27 and TRBJ2-5; there is no DNA to check the TCRdb D call of TRBD2. Germline CDR1 MNHEY, CDR2 SMNVEV (reference sequence). The CDR3 covers 14 residues.

The J gene is TRBJ1-2, the V gene TRBV4-1. CDR3 size: 16 residues. Germline-derived CDR1 and CDR2 are MGHRA and YSYEKL. The chain's CDR3 is CASSQGLGWGAEGYTF.

The chain uses TRBV2 and TRBJ2-7. The length of the CDR3 is 13 residues. Germline CDR1 SNHLY, CDR2 FYNNEI. CDR3 loop: CATHDTEVYEQYF. The entire variable domain, with the rest obtained from reference TRBV2 and TRBJ2-7, is as follows: EPEVTQTPSHQVTQMGQEVILRCVPISNHLYFYWYRQILGQKVEFLVSFYNNEISEKSEIFDDQFSVERPDGSNFTLKIRSTKLEDSAMYFCATHDTEVYEQYFGPGTRLTVT.

The chain couples TRBV5-1 to TRBJ2-5; TCRdb's D call of TRBD1 is untestable without DNA. The CDR3 is made up of 18 amino acids. CDR1 and CDR2 from the germline V gene are SGHRS and YFSETQ. CDR3 sequence: CASSSRRDSFRYQETQYF.

The J gene is TRBJ1-5, the V gene TRBV28; TCRdb calls TRBD1, which cannot be checked without DNA. This CDR3 has 15 amino acids. Germline V gene lookup returns CDR1 MDHEN and CDR2 SYDVKM. This CDR3 is CASSPWGSTHQPQDF.

The rearrangement uses TRBV12-3 or TRBV12-4 and TRBJ2-2; TCRdb reports TRBD1, a call that lacks DNA to check it against. The CDR3 totals 17 residues. The CDR3 protein is CASITSPQGREGGELFF.

The rearrangement links TRBV27 to TRBJ2-3. Looked up from germline, CDR1 is MNHEY and CDR2 is SMNVEV (reference sequence). This CDR3 is 16 amino acids long. The CDR3 region is CASSLATSGSGDTQYF.

This chain links TRBV11-3 with TRBJ2-1; TCRdb returns TRBD2, unconfirmable since there is no DNA. Germline loops: CDR1 SGHNT, CDR2 YENEEA. The CDR3 length is 17 residues. The CDR3 protein is CASSPAARLSSYNEQFF.

The rearrangement joins TRBV6-6 to TRBJ2-7. The CDR3 is 11 amino acids. Germline-derived CDR1 and CDR2 are MNHNY and SVGAGI (reference sequence). The CDR3 loop reads CASSYSREQYF.

The chain combines TRBV7-9 with TRBJ1-1; TCRdb reports TRBD1, a call that lacks DNA to check it against. Germline V gene data show CDR1 as SEHNR and CDR2 as FQNEAQ (reference sequence). This CDR3 has 13 residues. CDR3: CASSKPGATEAFF.

The rearrangement joins TRBV29-1 to TRBJ1-1; TCRdb reports TRBD1, a call that lacks DNA to check it against. The CDR3 has 16 residues. Germline V CDR1 and CDR2: SQVTM, ANQGSEA. CDR3: CSVDDRRRGLNTEAFF.